A single TCR beta chain is shown here with its context. V lost 0 bases, J lost 7 bases, and 13 bases lay in between. The CDR3 is 15 residues long. Per germline, CDR1 SGDLS and CDR2 YYNGEE. Clones were read by immunoSEQ multiplex PCR, and TCRdb kept only the in-frame ones, dropping some. Of fewer than 300,000 clones listed, around 89% are singletons. The sample comes from a study of blood T cell repertoires in COVID-19. Source material: peripheral blood. The clonotype comes from a woman between 40 and 55 years old who had recovered from COVID-19. V usage is TRBV9 and J usage is TRBJ1-4; weak D call: TRBD1 (5 bases). In DNA, the CDR3 is TGTGCCAGCAGCGTAGCCGGGGGGGAAAGTGAAAAACTGTTTTTT. Translated: CASSVAGGESEKLFF. Filled out from reference TRBV9 and TRBJ1-4, the complete variable domain reads DSGVTQTPKHLITATGQRVTLRCSPRSGDLSVYWYQQSLDQGLQFLIQYYNGEERAKGNILERFSAQQFPDLHSELNLSSLELGDSALYFCASSVAGGESEKLFFGSGTQLSVL.